This entry lists 7 T cell receptor beta chains sequenced from one sample in a study of tissue T cells after allogeneic stem cell transplantation. The assay was immunoSEQ multiplex PCR, and TCRdb's table has in-frame clones only and misses some. The table lists 45,000 to 50,000 clones, about 73% of them singletons. Sequencing was performed on sorted cells pooled from one or two spleens. These receptors all stem from a pool of C57BL/6 mice in good health.

As regards this clone: Mouse gene names and germline throughout. CDR3 region: CASGGALGSSQNTLYF. Partial CDR3 DNA: TGTGCCAGCGGAGGGGCCCTGGGGTCTAGTCAAAACACCTTGTAC. J is TRBJ2-4 and V is TRBV13-2; TRBD2 is a possible D gene (6 bases). Coverage ceases 1 residue before the CDR3 finishes, and the germline J gene fills in the end. Between the trimmed V and J ends, which lost 5 bases and 0 bases, there was a span of 16 bases. Germline lookup yields CDR1 NNHNN and CDR2 SYGAGS (reference sequence). CDR3 length: 16 amino acids.

Points on this clone: Here the gene names and germline are mouse. The read terminates 1 residue ahead of where the CDR3 ends, so the germline J gene completes it. Other DNA sequences within the sample encode an identical CDR3. The J gene is TRBJ2-7, the V gene TRBV31, with D possibly TRBD1 on 7 matching bases. Germline V gene lookup returns CDR1 GKSSPN and CDR2 SITVG. Trimming removed 0 bases from V and 1 base from J, with 10 bases in between. The CDR3 covers 14 residues. CDR3 DNA, as far as it was read: TGTGCCTGGAGTCTAGCAGGGGGGTCCTATGAACAGTAC. Protein product: CAWSLAGGSYEQY. The full CDR3 sequence reads CAWSLAGGSYEQYF.

In the case of this clone: Each gene name is a mouse one. Coverage ceases 1 residue before the CDR3 finishes, and the germline J gene fills in the end. This chain links TRBV5 with TRBJ2-1, with 8 nucleotides matching TRBD2. CDR1 is LGHNA and CDR2 is YNLKQL in the germline V gene (reference sequence). The CDR3 is 15 residues long. Trimming cost V 4 bases and J 3 bases; bases outside gene matches: 5. CDR3 amino acids: CASSPHWGFYAEQFF. The DNA read from the CDR3 is TGTGCCAGCAGCCCCCACTGGGGGTTCTATGCTGAGCAGTTC.

Turning to this clone: Genes here carry mouse names. The CDR3 DNA, read in part, is TGTGCCAGCGGAGACAGGGGGACCGAAAGATTATTT. Amino acid sequence: CASGDRGTERLF. The whole CDR3 is CASGDRGTERLFF. The rearrangement joins TRBV13-2 to TRBJ1-4; 9 nucleotides match TRBD1. The read terminates 1 residue before the CDR3 end, so the remaining end is supplied by the germline J gene. This CDR3 region has 13 residues. Germline V lookup: CDR1 NNHNN, CDR2 SYGAGS (reference sequence). V dropped 5 bases and J dropped 7; count of bases not matched to a gene: 3.

As for this clone: Gene names refer to mouse genes. The CDR3 goes on 1 residue after the read ends, and that part is filled in from the germline J gene. The chain couples TRBV13-2 to TRBJ2-5, with 11 bases that match TRBD2. CDR3 size: 15 residues. V was pared by 4 bases and J by 0 bases, with 1 base of the junction left unmatched. Germline V gene lookup returns CDR1 NNHNN and CDR2 SYGAGS (reference sequence). CDR3 sequence: CASGRTGGNQDTQYF. Incomplete CDR3 DNA: TGTGCCAGCGGTCGGACTGGGGGGAACCAAGACACCCAGTAC.

Concerning this clone itself: Germline and genes here are mouse. The read is 1 residue too short to cover the CDR3 end, so that end is filled in from the germline J gene. This sequence joins TRBV12-1 and TRBJ1-5, with D unresolved. Germline V gene data show CDR1 as SGHSN and CDR2 as HYEKVE. The ends were cut back, 0 bases at V and 3 bases at J, with 5 bases in the middle. The CDR3 runs to 13 residues. Partial CDR3 DNA: TGTGCCAGCTCTCTCGAGATCAACCAGGCTCCGCTT. Amino acid sequence: CASSLEINQAPL. From start to end, the CDR3 is CASSLEINQAPLF.

On this clone itself: These gene names are mouse names. Read data end 1 residue before the CDR3 end; the end is taken from the germline J gene. V and J are TRBV4 and TRBJ2-4; maybe TRBD2 (6 bases). Trimming took off 5 bases at V and 0 bases at J, with 9 bases between the two ends. The germline V gene encodes CDR1 LGHDT and CDR2 YNNKQL (reference sequence). This CDR3 has 14 amino acids. The covered CDR3 bases are TGTGCCAGCAGCCTGGGGACTAGTCAAAACACCTTGTAC. It is translated as CASSLGTSQNTLY. The whole CDR3 protein reads CASSLGTSQNTLYF.